A selection of T cell receptor beta chains follows, all from one sample in a study of read filtering for tumor transcriptome and immune sequencing. TCRdb re-called the reads with MiXCR, one entry per CDR3 protein. This table holds around 130,000 distinct CDR3 sequences, roughly an eighth found once. What was sequenced was a population of CD138-negative cells sorted from bone marrow. The receptors were sampled from a donor at least 40 years old with multiple myeloma. Both conserved end residues are part of each CDR3. The order of the fields is J gene, V gene, CDR3 protein.

TRBJ2-1 | TRBV7-9 | CASSHRDNSYNEQFF
TRBJ1-5 | TRBV2 | CASSGTGLDQAQHF
TRBJ2-5 | TRBV12-3/TRBV12-4 | CASSFRTSGRAQRETQYF
TRBJ2-1 | TRBV6-5 | CASSLQNNEQFF
TRBJ1-1 | TRBV5-1 | CASSARGLNTEAFF
TRBJ2-3 | TRBV7-9 | CASIHDRGRTDTQYF
TRBJ1-2 | TRBV30 | CAWSIRTGYYGYTF
TRBJ2-7 | TRBV7-3 | CASSQQGGEQYF
TRBJ2-2 | TRBV5-1 | CASSGGLAGAAGELFF
TRBJ1-1 | TRBV12-3/TRBV12-4 | CASRSGGGEAFF
TRBJ1-2 | TRBV3-1 | CASSQGTGTLNYGYTF
TRBJ2-2 | TRBV19 | CASGQGAAGELFF
TRBJ2-1 | TRBV12-3/TRBV12-4 | CASGASPLPPYNEQFF
TRBJ1-4 | TRBV7-3 | CASSLWQQFNEKLFF
TRBJ2-1 | TRBV11-2 | CASSPLESPDLYNEQFF
TRBJ2-7 | TRBV19 | CASSRVPSYEQYF
TRBJ2-7 | TRBV18 | CASSPGVGPREQYF
TRBJ2-1 | TRBV20-1 | CSAYGGRAYNEQFF
TRBJ2-1 | TRBV29-1 | CSVGRLEAYNEQFF
TRBJ2-1 | TRBV4-1 | CASSQWSGPGEQFF
TRBJ2-1 | TRBV11-3 | CASSLVGGLHNNEQFF
TRBJ1-2 | TRBV20-1 | CSARDLEVTNYGYTF
TRBJ2-7 | TRBV11-2 | CASSFLQGRGSYEQYF
TRBJ1-4 | TRBV4-1 | CASSHGGDEKLFF
TRBJ1-3 | TRBV5-1 | CASSLGQGGSGNTIYF
TRBJ1-5 | TRBV12-5 | CAKGSGNQPQHF
TRBJ1-1 | TRBV7-3 | CASSLTEGTEAFF
TRBJ2-7 | TRBV7-9 | CASSPPGSPTYEQYF
TRBJ2-4 | TRBV7-9 | CASSSDWGQGKYF
TRBJ1-4 | TRBV9 | CASSPTIGPAYEKLFF
TRBJ2-6 | TRBV13 | CASSLRTSGANVLTF
TRBJ1-4 | TRBV5-6 | CASSLGNEKLFF
TRBJ1-1 | TRBV7-9 | CASSLVGANTEAFF
TRBJ2-3 | TRBV6-5 | CASRPLEPDTQYF
TRBJ2-3 | TRBV20-1 | CSARIVSDTQYF
TRBJ2-1 | TRBV5-1 | CASTLAGAPPGLDEQFF
TRBJ2-7 | TRBV10-2 | CASSRSSGYEQYF
TRBJ2-1 | TRBV7-8 | CASSLFRSNEQFF
TRBJ1-1 | TRBV3-1 | CASSRGGLGRDTEAFF
TRBJ2-7 | TRBV20-1 | CSARDMTGASYEQYF
TRBJ2-1 | TRBV11-3 | CASSLSAGGYNEQFF
TRBJ2-4 | TRBV7-9 | CASSSGKSTNIQYF
TRBJ2-5 | TRBV20-1 | CSANYPGLQETQYF
TRBJ2-5 | TRBV20-1 | CSARVAQVQETQYF
TRBJ2-1 | TRBV13 | CASSQRQSYNEQFF
TRBJ2-1 | TRBV7-9 | CASGRGEQFF
TRBJ1-5 | TRBV19 | CASSREVNQPQHF
TRBJ2-1 | TRBV18 | CASSPPSRNDNEQFF
TRBJ2-1 | TRBV19 | CASSKLPETTVEQFF
TRBJ2-7 | TRBV4-2 | CASSQDSGREQYF
TRBJ2-7 | TRBV4-1 | CASSQSGTGVFEQYF
TRBJ1-1 | TRBV29-1 | CSVEEGYTEAFF